Given below is one TCR beta chain in context. The data are from a study of blood T cell repertoires in COVID-19. On the study more broadly: Material from acute and convalescent COVID-19 was sourced from the United States, Italy and Spain. PBMCs, B-cell-depleted T cells, or T cells provided the cDNA or gDNA that made up the material.

Clones were sequenced by immunoSEQ multiplex PCR, and TCRdb holds only the in-frame ones, with some missing. The data show 250,000 to 350,000 clones, over 80% seen once. Specimen: peripheral blood. This clonotype originated in a woman aged 45-65 years with active or convalescent COVID-19.

The CDR3 sequence is CASSRPLGGGYTF. CDR3 DNA: TGTGCCAGCAGTCGGCCTCTTGGCGGAGGCTACACCTTC. The chain has TRBV6-5 and TRBJ1-2; no clear D gene. This CDR3 contains 13 residues. With 5 bases removed from V and 8 bases from J, the gap between germline ends came to 15 bases. CDR1 is MNHEY and CDR2 is SVGAGI in the germline V gene.